This entry lists 17 T cell receptor beta chains sequenced from one sample in a study of blood T cell repertoires in COVID-19. Using immunoSEQ multiplex PCR, the repertoire was profiled, and TCRdb retains in-frame clones only, with some absent. In the table there are around 300,000 clones, around 89% of which are singletons. The sequenced sample was PBMCs or T cells enriched from blood (not recorded which). The receptors originated from a woman aged 45-60 years who had recovered from COVID-19.

V gene TRBV7-3 combines with J gene TRBJ2-1; TRBD2 agrees at 8 bases. This CDR3 is built from 16 residues. Germline V CDR1 and CDR2: SGHTA, FQGTGA. The trim removed 4 bases at V and 0 bases at J, leaving 5 bases unmatched. CDR3 sequence: CASSSDSGSSYNEQFF. The CDR3 DNA follows: TGTGCCAGCAGCTCCGACAGCGGGAGCTCCTACAATGAGCAGTTCTTC.

CDR3 region: CASSLRLAGSGREQFF. As DNA, the CDR3 is TGTGCCAGCAGCTTGCGGCTAGCGGGATCAGGTCGGGAGCAGTTCTTC. This chain joins TRBV5-4 and TRBJ2-1, with 9 bases that match TRBD2. The germline CDR1 and CDR2 sequences are SGHNT and YYREEE (reference sequence). The ends lost 1 base at V and 10 bases at J; junction bases unmatched: 12. CDR3 length: 16 amino acids.

This rearrangement joins TRBV5-5 to TRBJ2-3; no definite D call. This CDR3 is 14 amino acids long. Germline V gives CDR1 SGHKS, CDR2 YYEKEE (reference sequence). With 2 bases removed from V and 2 bases from J, the gap between germline ends came to 9 bases. This CDR3 reads CASSFRENTDTQYF. The CDR3 DNA reads as TGTGCCAGCAGCTTTCGAGAGAACACAGATACGCAGTATTTT.

V gene TRBV30 combines with J gene TRBJ1-4; the D is unclear. Looked up from germline, CDR1 is GTSNPN and CDR2 is SVGIG (reference sequence). The CDR3 is made up of 12 amino acids. The V end lost 2 bases, the J end lost 11 bases, and 12 bases lay between the germline ends. Here the CDR3 reads CAWSKGTEKLFF. The CDR3 DNA reads as TGTGCCTGGAGTAAAGGAACGGAGAAACTGTTTTTT.

J is TRBJ1-2 and V is TRBV6-2 or TRBV6-3; no definite D call. The germline V gene encodes CDR1 MNHEY and CDR2 SVGEGT. V gave up 5 bases and J gave up 0 bases, with 16 bases separating them. The CDR3 is made up of 16 amino acids. This CDR3 reads CASSRLGDWTNYGYTF. The CDR3, as DNA: TGTGCCAGCAGTCGACTCGGAGATTGGACTAACTATGGCTACACCTTC.

The chain joins TRBV5-1 to TRBJ1-1, with TRBD1 identical over 8 bases. Germline loops: CDR1 SGHRS, CDR2 YFSETQ. The CDR3 sequence is 15 residues long. V lost 4 bases and J lost 5; bases outside the gene matches: 10. This CDR3 is CASSARQGARTEAFF. The CDR3 DNA follows: TGCGCCAGCAGCGCGCGGCAGGGGGCACGGACTGAAGCTTTCTTT.

The chain links TRBV6-2 or TRBV6-3 to TRBJ2-7, with 11 positions matching TRBD1. Germline loops: CDR1 MNHEY, CDR2 SVGEGT. The V gene end was trimmed by 6 bases and the J gene end by 2 bases; junction bases not matched to a gene: 3. CDR3 length equals 14 residues. The CDR3 reads CASSGTGGTYEQYF. The CDR3 DNA follows: TGTGCCAGCAGCGGGACAGGGGGGACCTACGAGCAGTACTTC.

This clone was detected only a few times. This chain uses TRBV7-6 with TRBJ2-3; the D gene is possibly TRBD2 (5 bases). CDR1 and CDR2 (germline): SGHVS, FNYEAQ. This CDR3 has 15 residues. Deletions cut 4 bases from V and 0 bases from J, with 11 bases between. The CDR3 DNA sequence: TGTGCCAGCAGCTCGGTCAGCGGAAGCACAGATACGCAGTATTTT. Translation: CASSSVSGSTDTQYF.

This chain uses TRBV14 with TRBJ2-5; the D is unclear. Germline loops: CDR1 SGHDN, CDR2 FVKESK. The length of the CDR3 is 15 residues. The V end lost 1 base, the J end lost 5 bases, and 14 bases lay between the germline ends. CDR3 sequence reads: CASSQGVSSGETQYF. The CDR3 DNA follows: TGTGCCAGCAGCCAAGGAGTATCTAGTGGGGAGACCCAGTACTTC.

This clone has only a few counts. The V call is TRBV7-9, the J call TRBJ2-1, with TRBD2 matching over 14 bases. Germline V CDR1 and CDR2: SEHNR, FQNEAQ (reference sequence). V trimming: 5 bases; J trimming: 4 bases; junction bases outside the gene matches: 4. This CDR3 contains 16 residues. For the CDR3, the DNA is TGTGCCAGCAGCGAAGGGACTAGCGGGAGTTACAATGAGCAGTTCTTC. Residues: CASSEGTSGSYNEQFF.

This clone occurred a few times. The CDR3: CASSDLVDREQYF. CDR3 coding DNA: TGCGCCAGCAGTGACCTGGTTGATCGGGAGCAGTATTTT. The J gene is TRBJ2-3, the V gene TRBV10-1; TRBD2 is a possible D gene (5 bases). The germline V gene has CDR1 WNHNN and CDR2 SYGVQD (reference sequence). The CDR3 covers 13 residues. V lost 3 bases, J lost 11 bases, and 15 bases lay in between.

The chain has TRBV28 and TRBJ1-4, with D hard to call. V lost 3 bases, J lost 3 bases, and 5 bases lay in between. This CDR3 comprises 13 residues. From germline, CDR1 is MDHEN and CDR2 SYDVKM. DNA of the CDR3: TGTGCCAGCAGTTTGAGTGCTAATGAAAAACTGTTTTTT. Amino acid sequence: CASSLSANEKLFF.

The gene calls are TRBV20-1 and TRBJ2-4, with TRBD1 matching over 7 bases. The V segment lost 3 bases and the J segment 1 base; nucleotides outside the gene matches: 6. Looked up from germline, CDR1 is DFQATT and CDR2 is SNEGSKA (reference sequence). The CDR3 runs to 15 residues. This CDR3 is CSASQQGTAKNIQYF. The CDR3 DNA sequence: TGCAGTGCTAGTCAACAGGGGACGGCCAAAAACATTCAGTACTTC.

The chain has TRBV24-1 and TRBJ1-4, with TRBD1 matching 10 bases. Looked up from germline, CDR1 is KGHDR and CDR2 is SFDVKD. The CDR3 covers 15 residues. Trimming at V came to 4 bases and at J to 8 bases, leaving 6 bases not matched to a gene. DNA of the CDR3: TGTGCCACCAGTGAGGGCGACAGGGGGCGCGAAAAACTGTTTTTT. Translated: CATSEGDRGREKLFF.

V gene TRBV6-5 combines with J gene TRBJ2-2; TRBD1 might be the D (6 bases). This CDR3 has 15 residues. The germline gives CDR1 MNHEY, CDR2 SVGAGI. The V end was cut by 2 bases, the J end by 5 bases, with 12 bases between. The CDR3, as DNA: TGTGCCAGCAGTTACACAGGGTTAGCAACCGGGGAGCTGTTTTTT. Residues: CASSYTGLATGELFF.

The chain has TRBV7-9 and TRBJ1-1, with unresolved D. CDR3 length equals 13 residues. The V gene lost 0 bases and the J gene lost 1 base, with 3 bases spanning the gap. CDR1 SEHNR and CDR2 FQNEAQ come from the germline V gene (reference sequence). The CDR3 loop reads CASSLAQNTEAFF. The CDR3 DNA sequence: TGTGCCAGCAGCTTAGCCCAGAACACTGAAGCTTTCTTT.

V is TRBV10-3 and J is TRBJ1-1; D remains ambiguous. Germline CDR1 is ENHRY and CDR2 is SYGVKD. The CDR3 consists of 13 residues. V was shortened by 10 bases and J by 5 bases, with 17 bases between the two germline ends. CDR3 coding DNA: TGTGCCACCCGCGAATTACCGGGTACTGAAGCTTTCTTT. Translating it yields CATRELPGTEAFF.